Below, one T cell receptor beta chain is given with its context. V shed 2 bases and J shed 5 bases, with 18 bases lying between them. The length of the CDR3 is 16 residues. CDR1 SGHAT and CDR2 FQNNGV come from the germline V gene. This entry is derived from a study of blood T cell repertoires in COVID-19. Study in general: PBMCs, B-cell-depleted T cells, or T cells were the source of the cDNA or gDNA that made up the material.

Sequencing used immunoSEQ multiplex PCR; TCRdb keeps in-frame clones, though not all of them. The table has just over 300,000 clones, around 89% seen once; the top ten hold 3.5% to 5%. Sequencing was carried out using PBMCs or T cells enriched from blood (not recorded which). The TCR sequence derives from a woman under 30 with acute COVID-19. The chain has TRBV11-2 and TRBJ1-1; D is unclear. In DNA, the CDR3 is TGTGCCAGCAGCTTATTCGGTCGGGGAGAACGGACTGAAGCTTTCTTT. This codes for CASSLFGRGERTEAFF.